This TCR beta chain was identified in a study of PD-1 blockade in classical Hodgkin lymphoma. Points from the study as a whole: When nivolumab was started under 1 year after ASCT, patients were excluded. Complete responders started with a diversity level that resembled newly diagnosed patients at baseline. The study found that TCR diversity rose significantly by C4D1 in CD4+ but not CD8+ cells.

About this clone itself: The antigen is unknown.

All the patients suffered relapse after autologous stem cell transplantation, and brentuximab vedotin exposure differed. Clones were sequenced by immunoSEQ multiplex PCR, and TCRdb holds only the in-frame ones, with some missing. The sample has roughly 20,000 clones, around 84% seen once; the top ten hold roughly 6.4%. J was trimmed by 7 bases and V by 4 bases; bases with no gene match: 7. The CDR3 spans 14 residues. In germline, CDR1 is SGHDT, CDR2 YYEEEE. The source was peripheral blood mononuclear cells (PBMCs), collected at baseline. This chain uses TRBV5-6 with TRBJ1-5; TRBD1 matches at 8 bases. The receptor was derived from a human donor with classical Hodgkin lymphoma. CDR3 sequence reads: CASSPGQGGQPQHF. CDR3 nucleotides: TGTGCCAGCAGCCCCGGACAGGGCGGACAGCCCCAGCATTTT.